The 25 T cell receptor beta chains below were found in one sample sequenced in a study of identical twins. TCRdb ran MiXCR on the 5' RACE reads and lists one entry per CDR3 protein. Here the sample spans around 650,000 distinct CDR3 sequences, just over 7% being singletons. Another study also made use of these data, one on yellow fever vaccine responses in identical twins.

The specimen was PBMCs. These receptors all stem from a woman aged 18 to 35 in good health.

The chain carries TRBV6-5 and TRBJ2-7; no firm D call. Trimming left V 0 bases short and J 5 bases short, with 14 bases between. The germline gives CDR1 MNHEY, CDR2 SVGAGI. There are 15 residues in the CDR3. CDR3 loop: CASSYSARDTHEQYF. CDR3 bases: TGTGCCAGCAGTTACTCGGCTAGGGATACCCACGAGCAGTACTTC.

This clonotype was observed a few times. The chain employs TRBV6-5 and TRBJ2-4; 8 nucleotides match TRBD2. Germline CDR1 MNHEY, CDR2 SVGAGI. Losses at the gene ends were 0 bases for V and 5 bases for J; bases not matched to a gene: 6. CDR3 length: 16 residues. CDR3 DNA sequence: TGTGCCAGCAGTTACTCGTCGGGGGGGCCCCAAAACATTCAGTACTTC. This codes for CASSYSSGGPQNIQYF.

This clonotype was seen a few times. This chain links TRBV5-1 with TRBJ2-7; 16 bases line up with TRBD2. Germline loops: CDR1 SGHRS, CDR2 YFSETQ. The trim removed 4 bases at V and 6 bases at J, leaving 10 bases unmatched. The CDR3 runs 17 residues. CDR3 coding DNA: TGCGCCAGCAGCCCTCCCGGGACTAGCGGGAGGGCCGGCGAGCAGTACTTC. Protein sequence: CASSPPGTSGRAGEQYF. Drawing the rest from reference TRBV5-1 and TRBJ2-7, the complete variable domain is KAGVTQTPRYLIKTRGQQVTLSCSPISGHRSVSWYQQTPGQGLQFLFEYFSETQRNKGNFPGRFSGRQFSNSRSEMNVSTLELGDSALYLCASSPPGTSGRAGEQYFGPGTRLTVT.

The genes are TRBV29-1 and TRBJ2-5, with no clear D. V was cut by 4 bases and J by 5 bases, with 17 bases left in between. The germline V gene has CDR1 SQVTM and CDR2 ANQGSEA. The CDR3 contains 14 residues. CDR3 residues: CSVGKGPLGETQYF. CDR3 DNA sequence: TGCAGCGTTGGTAAAGGTCCGCTGGGGGAGACCCAGTACTTC.

In this sample, this clonotype turned up many times. The chain has TRBV5-1 and TRBJ1-1; D gene unclear. Germline-derived CDR1 and CDR2 are SGHRS and YFSETQ. The CDR3 is 15 residues long. The V gene lost 0 bases and the J gene lost 0 bases, with 9 bases spanning the gap. CDR3 coding DNA: TGCGCCAGCAGCTTGGGCGTACAGATGAACACTGAAGCTTTCTTT. Its translation is CASSLGVQMNTEAFF.

V usage is TRBV19 and J usage is TRBJ1-5; D may be TRBD1 (6 bases). Looked up from germline, CDR1 is LNHDA and CDR2 is SQIVND (reference sequence). The CDR3 runs 15 residues. V was pared by 9 bases and J by 0 bases, with 15 bases between. In DNA form, the CDR3 reads TGTGCCAGCAGCAGGACAGATGTTAGCAATCAGCCCCAGCATTTT. Its protein is CASSRTDVSNQPQHF.

Only a few counts were recorded for this clonotype. V is TRBV29-1 and J is TRBJ1-1; D ambiguous. The germline CDR1 and CDR2 sequences are SQVTM and ANQGSEA. The ends were cut back, 4 bases at V and 1 base at J, with 10 bases in the middle. The CDR3 is 13 amino acids. This chain's CDR3 is CSVAWTENTEAFF. CDR3 DNA sequence: TGCAGCGTTGCCTGGACGGAGAACACTGAAGCTTTCTTT.

This clonotype was detected many times. This chain links TRBV5-1 with TRBJ2-7, with 12 bases that match TRBD2. Per the germline V gene, CDR1 is SGHRS and CDR2 is YFSETQ. The length of the CDR3 is 15 residues. Trimming cost V 3 bases and J 4 bases; bases outside gene matches: 5. The CDR3 coding sequence is TGCGCCAGCAGCTCGACTAGCGGGGGAATTTACGAGCAGTACTTC. Its translation: CASSSTSGGIYEQYF.

This clonotype was observed at least ten times. The gene calls are TRBV6-5 and TRBJ2-2; D call uncertain. The CDR3 spans 14 residues. Germline lookup yields CDR1 MNHEY and CDR2 SVGAGI. Trimming removed 2 bases from V and 7 bases from J, with 11 bases in between. The DNA for the CDR3 is TGTGCCAGCAGTTACGACCAAATGATCGGGGAGCTGTTTTTT. Its protein is CASSYDQMIGELFF.

This clonotype turned up a few times. The chain has TRBV12-3 or TRBV12-4 and TRBJ2-1; D might be TRBD2 (5 bases). V lost 7 bases and J 9 bases, leaving 16 bases between the germline ends. CDR3 length: 13 residues. The CDR3 nucleotides are TGTGCCAGCATCACTAGTCCGGGGTCTGAGCAGTTCTTC. It yields the protein CASITSPGSEQFF.

This clonotype was seen more than once but under ten times. CDR3 bases: TGTGCCAGCAGCTTAGAAGGATGGAGTAACACCGGGGAGCTGTTTTTT. Translating it yields CASSLEGWSNTGELFF. The V and J genes are TRBV11-3 and TRBJ2-2; D is undetermined. V dropped 0 bases and J dropped 2 bases, with 10 bases sitting between them. The germline V gene encodes CDR1 SGHNT and CDR2 YENEEA. This CDR3 is 16 amino acids long. Combining the CDR3 with reference TRBV11-3 and TRBJ2-2 gives the whole variable domain EAGVVQSPRYKIIEKKQPVAFWCNPISGHNTLYWYLQNLGQGPELLIRYENEEAVDDSQLPKDRFSAERLKGVDSTLKIQPAELGDSAVYLCASSLEGWSNTGELFFGEGSRLTVL.

Concerning this clonotype itself: This may arise from a read error, as a much more abundant clone is one base away. V and J are TRBV12-3 or TRBV12-4 and TRBJ2-3; TRBD2 matches at 7 bases. The CDR3 totals 15 residues. The CDR3 sequence is CASSMSGARTDTQNF. CDR3 nucleotides: TGTGCCAGCAGTATGAGCGGGGCGCGCACAGATACGCAGAATTTT.

The V call is TRBV7-2, the J call TRBJ2-7, with 11 bases identical to TRBD2. The CDR3 has 14 residues. The germline V gene encodes CDR1 SGHTA and CDR2 FQGNSA. Germline trimming cut 5 bases from V and 5 bases from J; bases unmatched to any gene: 5. The CDR3: CASSKLAGVHEQYF. For the CDR3, the DNA is TGTGCCAGCAGCAAACTAGCGGGAGTCCACGAGCAGTACTTC.

In its sample, this clonotype was seen a few times. The chain carries TRBV2 and TRBJ2-7, with 9 bases matching TRBD1. The CDR3 is made up of 14 amino acids. The germline CDR1 and CDR2 sequences are SNHLY and FYNNEI. Trimming cost V 6 bases and J 5 bases; bases outside gene matches: 8. CDR3 amino acids: CASRGTGFRDEQYF. The CDR3 DNA sequence: TGTGCCAGCAGGGGGACAGGGTTTAGGGACGAGCAGTACTTC.

This rearrangement joins TRBV12-3 or TRBV12-4 to TRBJ2-1; 9 nucleotides line up with TRBD2. J gave up 4 bases and V 5 bases, and 9 bases lay outside the gene matches. CDR3 size: 16 residues. The DNA for the CDR3 is TGTGCCAGCAGTCAGATTAGCGGGAGCGGGTACAATGAGCAGTTCTTC. Residues: CASSQISGSGYNEQFF.

V gene TRBV7-3 combines with J gene TRBJ2-2; TRBD2 matches 13 bases. The CDR3 runs to 16 residues. After removal of 1 base from V and 5 bases from J, the junction contained 1 base not matched to a gene. CDR1 and CDR2 (germline): SGHTA, FQGTGA. The CDR3 bases are TGTGCCAGCAGCTTAAGGACTAGCGGGAGAACCGGGGAGCTGTTTTTT. Its protein is CASSLRTSGRTGELFF.

The gene calls are TRBV10-3 and TRBJ2-4, with a tentative D call TRBD1 (5 bases). This CDR3 contains 18 residues. Trimming removed 3 bases from V and 1 base from J, with 19 bases in between. Per germline, CDR1 ENHRY and CDR2 SYGVKD. DNA for the CDR3: TGTGCCATCAGTGACACGAAAGACTTAGCAGGGGCCAAAAACATTCAGTACTTC. Encoded protein: CAISDTKDLAGAKNIQYF.

This clonotype has more than one count but fewer than ten. This sequence joins TRBV20-1 and TRBJ2-5; 10 nucleotides agree with TRBD1. Germline CDR1 and CDR2: DFQATT and SNEGSKA (reference sequence). The CDR3 sequence is 14 residues long. With V trimmed by 8 bases and J by 2 bases, 8 bases remained unmatched. CDR3 nucleotide sequence: TGCAGTCCGGGGGGACAGGGGACACAAGAGACCCAGTACTTC. Translation: CSPGGQGTQETQYF.

The chain is built from TRBV11-3 and TRBJ1-1; possible D gene TRBD1, 5 bases. Germline V gene sequence: CDR1 SGHNT, CDR2 YENEEA. The CDR3 sequence is 15 residues long. V was trimmed by 5 bases and J by 1 base, leaving 14 bases between them. CDR3 nucleotide sequence: TGTGCCAGCAGCCAGACCTTGGGGGGGAACACTGAAGCTTTCTTT. It codes for CASSQTLGGNTEAFF.

This clonotype was seen at least ten times. The chain has TRBV6-2 or TRBV6-3 and TRBJ1-1, with 7 bases lining up with TRBD1. Trimming at V came to 0 bases and at J to 3 bases, leaving 4 bases not matched to a gene. CDR1 and CDR2 (germline): MNHEY, SVGEGT. The CDR3 length is 15 residues. The CDR3 region is CASSYSGTVYTEAFF. CDR3 nucleotide sequence: TGTGCCAGCAGTTACTCCGGGACAGTTTACACTGAAGCTTTCTTT.

This clonotype was seen a handful of times. The chain joins TRBV27 to TRBJ1-1; 10 bases are shared with TRBD1. This CDR3 has 14 amino acids. In germline, CDR1 is MNHEY, CDR2 SMNVEV (reference sequence). J lost 5 bases, V lost 6 bases, and 6 bases had no gene match. Written as DNA, the CDR3 is TGTGCCAGCAGGGGACAGGGGCGAAGGACTGAAGCTTTCTTT. Protein: CASRGQGRRTEAFF.

Comment on this clonotype: A much larger clone is a single base away; this may be a read error. The chain employs TRBV20-1 and TRBJ2-7, with 9 positions matching TRBD2. This CDR3 contains 13 residues. Germline CDR1 is DFQATT and CDR2 is SNEGSKA (reference sequence). J gave up 4 bases and V 4 bases, and 5 bases lay outside the gene matches. The chain's CDR3 is CSAIISGSYEQYF. The CDR3 nucleotides are TGCAGTGCTATAATTAGCGGGAGTTACGAGCAGTACTTC.

This clonotype has a count of ten or more. The chain has TRBV4-1 and TRBJ2-5, with TRBD2 identical over 11 bases. Germline V gene data show CDR1 as MGHRA and CDR2 as YSYEKL. J was trimmed by 5 bases and V by 5 bases; bases with no gene match: 10. This CDR3 has 16 residues. CDR3 protein: CASSDLLAGDFETQYF. CDR3 nucleotide sequence: TGCGCCAGCAGCGACCTACTAGCGGGAGATTTTGAGACCCAGTACTTC.

This clonotype was seen repeatedly, ten times or more. This sequence joins TRBV27 and TRBJ2-1; 10 nucleotides match TRBD1. The length of the CDR3 is 12 residues. V shed 8 bases, J shed 8 bases, and the junction held 3 bases outside the gene matches. The V gene's germline CDR1 is MNHEY and CDR2 SMNVEV (reference sequence). Here the CDR3 reads CASGQGGYEQFF. The DNA of the CDR3 is TGTGCCAGCGGACAGGGGGGATATGAGCAGTTCTTC.

This CDR3 is CASSPSGTGVETQYF. DNA of the CDR3: TGTGCCAGCTCACCCAGCGGGACAGGGGTGGAGACCCAGTACTTC. The chain combines TRBV18 with TRBJ2-5; 10 bases are a match to TRBD1. The CDR3 consists of 15 residues. Germline V gene lookup returns CDR1 KGHSH and CDR2 LQKENI. The J segment lost 5 bases and the V segment lost 3 bases, leaving 6 bases of the junction unmatched.